This entry lists 5 T cell receptor beta chains sequenced from one sample in a study of CD8+ T cells in alopecia areata. Markers including CD4, CD8alpha, NKG2D and NKG2ACE guided sorting of pooled cutaneous lymph node cells. Investigators isolated RNA and reverse transcribed it into cDNA to act as the sequencing template. Sequenced by immunoSEQ multiplex PCR; TCRdb stores in-frame clones only, minus some. The specimen has 290,000 or so clones, none found just once. Material: CD4+ T cells sorted from a lymph node. The receptors come from a C3H/HeJ mouse with alopecia areata. Mice of this strain are of MHC haplotype H2-k.

This clone was detected only a few times. Being one base from a much bigger clone, this may be a read error. Mouse gene names apply. The read is 4 residues too short to cover the CDR3 end, so that end is filled in from the germline J gene. The identical CDR3 is also encoded by other nucleotide sequences in the sample. The chain carries TRBV5 and TRBJ2-7, with 9 bases matching TRBD2. Germline values: CDR1 LGHNA, CDR2 YNLKQL (reference sequence). The CDR3 is 14 amino acids. CDR3 DNA (partial): TGTGCCAGCAGCCAAGAGACTGGGGGTTAT. Its protein product is CASSQETGGY. The full CDR3 reads CASSQETGGYEQYF.

In its sample, this clone was seen a few times. The listed genes are named as in mouse. CDR3 sequence: CASGDARNSYNSPLYF. The CDR3 bases that were read are TGTGCCAGCGGTGATGCCAGGAATTCCTATAATTCGCCC. This chain connects TRBV13-2 to TRBJ1-6; D is unclear. With the read ending 3 residues before the CDR3 end, the germline J gene is used to fill in that end. TRBJ1-6 is sorted into the ORF group, with uncertain function. CDR3 length equals 16 residues. CDR1 is NNHNN and CDR2 is SYGAGS in the germline V gene (reference sequence). The V and J ends lost 0 bases and 0 bases respectively, with 7 bases between them.

Concerning this clone: The genes and germline here are from mouse. Sequencing ends 4 residues short of the CDR3 end; the germline J gene provides the rest. J is TRBJ2-1 and V is TRBV17; 10 bases line up with TRBD2. V shed 5 bases, J shed 5 bases, and the junction held 0 bases outside the gene matches. Germline-derived CDR1 and CDR2 are MNHDT and YYDKIL. The CDR3 covers 13 residues. The CDR3 is CASSGLGDAEQFF. Partial CDR3 DNA: TGTGCTAGCAGTGGACTGGGGGATGCT.

This clone was seen a handful of times. All gene names here are mouse names. The CDR3 is cut off 4 residues early in the read; its end comes from the germline J gene. The V gene is TRBV31, the J gene TRBJ2-5; 11 bases map to TRBD2. The V gene's germline CDR1 is GKSSPN and CDR2 SITVG. There are 14 residues in the CDR3. The part of the CDR3 DNA that was read is TGTGCCTGGAGTCTAGGACTGGGGGGAGAC. As protein: CAWSLGLGGD. The CDR3 in its entirety is CAWSLGLGGDTQYF.

To note about this clone: Genes here carry mouse names. The sequence runs out 4 residues before the end of the CDR3; the remainder is reconstructed from the germline J gene. The V and J genes are TRBV19 and TRBJ2-1; the D gene is possibly TRBD1 (6 bases). The germline V gene encodes CDR1 FNHDT and CDR2 SITEND (reference sequence). Deletions cut 7 bases from V and 1 base from J, with 15 bases between. The CDR3 covers 15 residues. CDR3 protein: CASAPPGQNYAEQFF. The sequenced CDR3 bases are TGTGCCAGCGCCCCACCGGGACAAAACTATGCT.